The clone carrying this T cell receptor (beta chain) was counted once. The data were obtained in a study of siplizumab effects on memory and regulatory T cells. The method was immunoSEQ multiplex PCR; TCRdb's version includes in-frame clones alone and lacks a portion of them. The repertoire includes under 140,000 clones, roughly 92% of them detected once, and 1% to 1.5% sits in the top ten. CDR3 length equals 22 residues. The germline CDR1 and CDR2 sequences are LGHNT and FRNRAP. Trimming took 4 bases from V and 0 from J; bases not matched to a gene: 18. The sample taken for sequencing was CD4+ T cells sorted from blood. The V call is TRBV12-5, the J call TRBJ2-7; 16 nucleotides line up with TRBD2. This sequence was found in a human donor in good health. The CDR3 DNA is TGTGCTAGTGGTTCTGTAGGCAATCCCGGGACTAGCGGGAGGGATCGCTCCTACGAGCAGTACTTC. Protein product: CASGSVGNPGTSGRDRSYEQYF.